This TCR beta chain was documented in a study of blood T cell repertoires in COVID-19. This CDR3 spans 12 amino acids. Germline V gene lookup returns CDR1 KGHSH and CDR2 LQKENI. The ends were cut back, 6 bases at V and 2 bases at J, with 8 bases in the middle. In the authors' methods: Reference gene primer amplification gave nucleated cell count estimates. The assay was immunoSEQ multiplex PCR, and TCRdb's table has in-frame clones only and misses some. The D gene and trimming were derived from the DNA, and the V and J assignments and clone size from that table. The top ten hold 13% of the sample, which has about 200,000 clones, roughly 82% seen once.

This chain joins TRBV18 and TRBJ2-7; D is unresolved. Sequencing used peripheral blood. This TCR derives from a human donor in a cohort sampled during active COVID-19. This chain's CDR3 is CASSLSTYEQYF. The DNA of the CDR3 is TGTGCCAGCTCCCTGAGCACCTACGAGCAGTACTTC.